This T cell receptor (beta chain) was recorded in a study of blood T cell repertoires in COVID-19. Study details: PBMCs, B-cell-depleted T cells, or T cells provided the cDNA or gDNA that made up the material.

Here immunoSEQ multiplex PCR was the method, and the copy in TCRdb shows in-frame clones only, minus some. The profile shows over 600,000 clones, 85% to 90% of them singletons. The CDR3 covers 16 residues. V gave up 2 bases and J gave up 3 bases, with 13 bases separating them. The germline V gene encodes CDR1 MRHNA and CDR2 SNTAGT. This receptor was obtained from a woman aged 18 to 35 with acute or convalescent COVID-19. This rearrangement joins TRBV6-4 to TRBJ2-2, with D tentatively TRBD1 (6 bases). Material for sequencing was peripheral blood. The CDR3 sequence is CASSDPQGSDTGELFF. The CDR3 DNA reads TGTGCCAGCAGTGACCCTCAGGGGTCGGACACCGGGGAGCTGTTTTTT.